Each of the 23 T cell receptor beta chains below was sequenced from the same sample in a study of blood T cells in healthy people across ages. With a J-beta primer mix and a sample-barcoded 5' primer, a second PCR ran about 7 to 12 cycles. TCRdb redid the calling of the 5' RACE reads with MiXCR, one entry per CDR3 protein. The sample yields some 790,000 distinct CDR3 sequences, under 30% seen once. Specimen: blood. The source of these receptors is a woman of 80 years or more in good health.

This clonotype was counted only a few times. The rearrangement links TRBV14 to TRBJ2-7; D may correspond to TRBD1 or TRBD2 (5 bases each). Germline lookup yields CDR1 SGHDN and CDR2 FVKESK. Trimming left V 0 bases short and J 4 bases short, with 16 bases between. The CDR3 is 16 amino acids. CDR3 bases: TGTGCCAGCAGCCAAGATTTTTTGCCAGGGAGATACGAGCAGTACTTC. It yields the protein CASSQDFLPGRYEQYF.

V usage is TRBV12-3 or TRBV12-4 and J usage is TRBJ2-5; possible D gene TRBD2, 6 bases. The V end was cut by 5 bases, the J end by 3 bases, with 10 bases between. The CDR3 is 13 residues long. The CDR3 DNA reads as TGTGCCAGCAGTGCGGGACTTGAAGAGACCCAGTACTTC. Translated: CASSAGLEETQYF.

On this clonotype: One junction end disagrees with the germline gene, perhaps due to a read error. This chain joins TRBV5-1 and TRBJ2-6; D is perhaps TRBD1 (5 bases). The germline V gene encodes CDR1 SGHRS and CDR2 YFSETQ. There are 15 residues in the CDR3. Here the CDR3 reads CASSSGPSGANVRTF. For the CDR3, the DNA is TGCGCCAGCAGCTCGGGTCCCTCTGGGGCCAACGTCCGGACTTTC.

At least ten counts were recorded for this clonotype. The rearrangement uses TRBV29-1 and TRBJ2-7; D gene unclear. Trimming pared 5 bases from V and 2 bases from J, leaving 7 bases between. Per the germline V gene, CDR1 is SQVTM and CDR2 is ANQGSEA. The CDR3 has 11 residues. The CDR3 coding sequence is TGCAGCGTTCGCCTAGCCTACGAGCAGTACTTC. Amino acid sequence: CSVRLAYEQYF.

This clonotype was seen many times. The rearrangement links TRBV20-1 to TRBJ1-1; possibly TRBD1 for D (6 bases). Germline V gene sequence: CDR1 DFQATT, CDR2 SNEGSKA (reference sequence). This CDR3 is 13 amino acids long. V was cut by 5 bases and J by 5 bases, with 15 bases left in between. The CDR3 region has the DNA TGCAGTGCTCCTGGGGGGCCGGGGACTGAAGCTTTCTTT. Translated, it gives CSAPGGPGTEAFF.

This clonotype showed up many times. The chain is built from TRBV20-1 and TRBJ2-5; D might be TRBD1 or TRBD2, each matching 6 bases. Per germline, CDR1 DFQATT and CDR2 SNEGSKA (reference sequence). V lost 1 base and J lost 5, with 11 bases in between. The CDR3 has 13 amino acids. CDR3 sequence reads: CSARGGGRETQYF. CDR3 in DNA: TGCAGTGCTAGAGGAGGGGGGAGGGAGACCCAGTACTTC.

Concerning this clonotype: This sequence may be a read error, since a much larger clone differs from it by one base. The chain joins TRBV7-2 to TRBJ2-7; D uncertain. The CDR3 loop spans 13 amino acids. The germline CDR1 and CDR2 sequences are SGHTA and FQGNSA. The ends were cut back, 0 bases at V and 6 bases at J, with 9 bases in the middle. This chain's CDR3 is CASSLARWAEQYF. The CDR3 region has the DNA TGTGCCAGCAGCTTAGCAAGGTGGGCCGAGCAGTACTTC.

In the case of this clonotype: A single base separates this from a much larger clone, so it may be a read error. Since the CDR3 does not end with the conserved phenylalanine or tryptophan, this likely comes from a read error. The gene calls are TRBV12-3 or TRBV12-4 and TRBJ2-7, with 8 bases fitting TRBD2. The end of the DNA fits TRBJ2-5 better, so the J call may be wrong. This CDR3 is 13 amino acids long. The CDR3 protein is CASKHSGGETQYC. The CDR3 DNA follows: TGTGCCAGCAAACACAGCGGGGGTGAGACCCAGTACTGC.

Comment on this clonotype: It is likely a read error, because the conserved phenylalanine at the end of the CDR3 is missing. The chain has TRBV7-2 and TRBJ2-5; D may correspond to TRBD1 or TRBD2 (5 bases each). The V end lost 1 base, the J end lost 3 bases, and 6 bases lay between the germline ends. The CDR3 has 13 residues. The germline CDR1 and CDR2 sequences are SGHTA and FQGNSA. CDR3 in amino acids: CASSLGGEETQYL. The CDR3 nucleotides read TGTGCCAGCAGCTTAGGAGGGGAAGAGACCCAGTACCTC.

This clonotype was observed many times. The V and J genes are TRBV20-1 and TRBJ1-2; 7 nucleotides line up with TRBD1. CDR3 length: 15 residues. Germline CDR1 is DFQATT and CDR2 is SNEGSKA (reference sequence). The trim removed 5 bases at V and 0 bases at J, leaving 9 bases unmatched. CDR3 sequence: CSAEGQLGANYGYTF. CDR3 sequence (DNA): TGCAGTGCTGAGGGACAGCTAGGAGCTAACTATGGCTACACCTTC.

With respect to this clonotype: A read error may explain this, as a much larger clone is one base away. The V and J genes are TRBV7-2 and TRBJ2-5; D is possibly TRBD2 (6 bases). The CDR3 spans 13 residues. CDR1 SGHTA and CDR2 FQGNSA come from the germline V gene. The CDR3 sequence: CVSNRGKAETQYF. For the CDR3, the DNA is TGTGTCAGCAACCGGGGGAAGGCGGAGACCCAGTACTTC.

Worth noting for this clonotype: A much bigger clone sits one base away, suggesting this may be a read error. The V call is TRBV12-3 or TRBV12-4, the J call TRBJ2-3; the D gene is possibly TRBD2 (6 bases). The CDR3 sequence is 13 residues long. Between the trimmed V and J ends, which lost 6 bases and 3 bases, there was a span of 10 bases. The CDR3 region is CASSREMTDTQYF. As DNA, the CDR3 is TGTGCCAGCAGCCGGGAGATGACAGATACGCAGTATTTT.

This clonotype was picked up many times. The gene calls are TRBV7-2 and TRBJ1-6; no definite D call. Deletions cut 11 bases from V and 8 bases from J, with 25 bases between. Germline lookup yields CDR1 SGHTA and CDR2 FQGNSA. This CDR3 comprises 16 residues. Here the CDR3 reads CASGSFGHGTYSPLHF. CDR3 nucleotide sequence: TGTGCCTCCGGTTCGTTTGGGCACGGAACTTATTCACCCCTCCACTTT.

This clonotype has at least ten counts. The chain links TRBV28 to TRBJ2-7; 9 bases fit TRBD1. Germline V gene sequence: CDR1 MDHEN, CDR2 SYDVKM. V lost 7 bases to trimming and J lost 5 bases; unmatched junction nucleotides: 12. The CDR3 consists of 15 residues. The CDR3, as DNA: TGTGCCAGCACGGTAGGGGGACAGGGTGCCCACGAGCAGTACTTC. As protein: CASTVGGQGAHEQYF.

To note about this clonotype: A much bigger clone sits one base away, suggesting this may be a read error. The chain combines TRBV20-1 with TRBJ2-7, with 11 bases lining up with TRBD2. Germline V gene data show CDR1 as DFQATT and CDR2 as SNEGSKA (reference sequence). The junction had 21 bases not matched to a gene; V was cut back by 1 base and J by 7 bases. The CDR3 loop spans 19 amino acids. The CDR3 nucleotides are TGCAGTGCTAGAGGGGCTAGCGGGGGGTTCAGGGGATTCTACAATGAGCAGTACTTC. Residues: CSARGASGGFRGFYNEQYF.

This sequence joins TRBV5-1 and TRBJ2-5, with a possible D match to TRBD1 (6 bases). The V end lost 1 base, the J end lost 4 bases, and 17 bases lay between the germline ends. The CDR3 has 16 amino acids. Germline assignment: CDR1 SGHRS and CDR2 YFSETQ. CDR3 in DNA: TGCGCCAGCAGCTTGCGGCCAGGGGATCCCGGAGAGACCCAGTACTTC. This sequence encodes CASSLRPGDPGETQYF. The variable domain in full, completed from reference TRBV5-1 and TRBJ2-5, reads KAGVTQTPRYLIKTRGQQVTLSCSPISGHRSVSWYQQTPGQGLQFLFEYFSETQRNKGNFPGRFSGRQFSNSRSEMNVSTLELGDSALYLCASSLRPGDPGETQYFGPGTRLLVL.

This clonotype was picked up a small number of times. This chain links TRBV12-3 or TRBV12-4 with TRBJ1-6; D uncertain. This CDR3 has 15 residues. Trimming took off 7 bases at V and 9 bases at J, with 19 bases between the two ends. CDR3 nucleotides: TGTGCCAGCACCTCCCCGGGGAATAGCGGTTCACCCCTCCACTTT. It specifies CASTSPGNSGSPLHF.

The chain employs TRBV18 and TRBJ1-2, with a tentative D call TRBD1 (5 bases). The ends were cut back, 3 bases at V and 0 bases at J, with 14 bases in the middle. The CDR3 covers 16 residues. The V gene's germline CDR1 is KGHSH and CDR2 LQKENI. Written as DNA, the CDR3 is TGTGCCAGCTCACCGGGGGTGGACCTGCCTAACTATGGCTACACCTTC. Encoded protein: CASSPGVDLPNYGYTF.

This clonotype was picked up many times. The chain uses TRBV12-1 and TRBJ2-5. TRBV12-1 is annotated as a pseudogene. The CDR3 is made up of 14 amino acids. This chain's CDR3 is CASSLTTYQETQYF. The CDR3 region has the DNA TGTGCCAGCAGCTTGACCACGTACCAAGAGACCCAGTACTTC.

V and J are TRBV7-2 and TRBJ2-5; D uncertain. The V gene's germline CDR1 is SGHTA and CDR2 FQGNSA. The CDR3 sequence is 17 residues long. V gave up 3 bases and J gave up 0 bases, with 17 bases separating them. As DNA, the CDR3 is TGTGCCAGCAGCTTTTACCTAGGGTCTACGTACCAAGAGACCCAGTACTTC. Its protein is CASSFYLGSTYQETQYF.

The chain employs TRBV11-2 and TRBJ2-7; 13 bases line up with TRBD2. Germline V gene lookup returns CDR1 SGHAT and CDR2 FQNNGV. CDR3 size: 17 residues. V lost 3 bases, J lost 2 bases, and 7 bases stayed unmatched. The CDR3 coding sequence is TGTGCCAGCAGCTTGGCTGCAACTAGCGGGGGGGCCTACGAGCAGTACTTC. This sequence encodes CASSLAATSGGAYEQYF.

This clonotype was counted only a few times. The V and J genes are TRBV10-3 and TRBJ2-2, with D unresolved. The CDR3 totals 15 residues. Germline V gene lookup returns CDR1 ENHRY and CDR2 SYGVKD. With 3 bases removed from V and 1 base from J, the gap between germline ends came to 9 bases. The CDR3 reads CAISEFGQNTGELFF. The CDR3 DNA sequence: TGTGCCATCAGTGAATTCGGGCAGAACACCGGGGAGCTGTTTTTT.

Only one count was recorded for this clonotype. Just one base apart from a much larger clone, this may be a read error. The conserved final phenylalanine or tryptophan is absent from the CDR3, which likely points to a read error. V and J are TRBV5-1 and TRBJ2-7; TRBD1 matches 12 bases. In germline, CDR1 is SGHRS, CDR2 YFSETQ. The V segment lost 0 bases and the J segment 7 bases; nucleotides outside the gene matches: 5. The CDR3 runs 15 residues. The CDR3 reads CASSLGDRGLEEQYL. CDR3 nucleotides: TGCGCCAGCAGCTTGGGGGACAGGGGGCTCGAGGAGCAGTACCTC.